This TCR beta chain was recorded in a study of T cell changes during pregnancy in multiple sclerosis (dated by TCRdb to about 2019). For the wider study: The study examined how the T cell repertoire changed over the course of pregnancy in women with multiple sclerosis.

As concerns this clone: No antigen is known for it. No base quality values were provided; no much bigger clone lies one nucleotide off.

The CDR3 holds 13 amino acids from the cysteine to the phenylalanine. The entry retains the CDR3 DNA only, 39 bases that are in frame from base 1. At the junction V is shortened by 5 bases and J by 4 bases, with 9 bases in between. According to the germline V gene, CDR1 reads MDHEN and CDR2 reads SYDVKM. Libraries were made using the immunoSEQ multiplex PCR assay. Not all clones reach the TCRdb copy of this immuneACCESS table, which keeps in-frame sequences only. Checked studies attribute under half of the gap to unresolved V genes and leave the rest unexplained. The sample records about 27,000 clones, roughly 89% of which are singletons. The biggest ten clones account for roughly 15% of the sample.

Material: CD8+ T cells from peripheral blood mononuclear cells, obtained in the second trimester of pregnancy. This clonotype was sampled from a female donor with multiple sclerosis, enrolled in a pregnancy study. This sequence uses TRBV28 and TRBJ2-1; the D gene cannot be resolved reliably. The CDR3 is CASSLSTYNEQFF. In nucleotide form, the sequence is TGTGCCAGCAGTCTGTCGACTTACAATGAGCAGTTCTTC.